This T cell receptor beta chain was retrieved from a study of blood T cell repertoires in COVID-19. Study-wide background: Samples taken during acute and convalescent COVID-19 were collected in the United States, Italy and Spain. Nucleic acid was either cDNA or gDNA, and it came from T cells, B-cell-depleted T cells, or PBMCs.

Authors' methods: Amplifying reference gene primers gave estimates of nucleated cell counts. The data were produced by immunoSEQ multiplex PCR, yet TCRdb's version contains in-frame clones alone and is incomplete. Clone size and V and J calls were adopted from that table, with D and trimming inferred from the DNA. The table records about 160,000 clones, approximately 85% of them present only once. After removal of 4 bases from V and 5 bases from J, the junction contained 5 bases not matched to a gene. The germline CDR1 and CDR2 sequences are SGDLS and YYNGEE. CDR3 length: 14 residues. This rearrangement joins TRBV9 to TRBJ2-5; 10 bases line up with TRBD1. The origin of this receptor is a man aged 55 to 70 with active or convalescent COVID-19. Sequencing used peripheral blood. CDR3 in DNA: TGTGCCAGCAGCCAGACAGGGGGCAGCGAGACCCAGTACTTC. It is translated as CASSQTGGSETQYF. The entire variable domain, with the rest obtained from reference TRBV9 and TRBJ2-5, is as follows: DSGVTQTPKHLITATGQRVTLRCSPRSGDLSVYWYQQSLDQGLQFLIQYYNGEERAKGNILERFSAQQFPDLHSELNLSSLELGDSALYFCASSQTGGSETQYFGPGTRLLVL.